These T cell receptor beta chains were read from a single sample in a study of blood T cell repertoires in COVID-19. Clones were read by immunoSEQ multiplex PCR, and TCRdb kept only the in-frame ones, dropping some. The table has about 210,000 clones, around 90% seen once. Material for sequencing was PBMCs or T cells enriched from blood (not recorded which). Receptors were obtained from a young man with acute COVID-19. The CDR3 runs from the conserved cysteine through the conserved F or W. The order of the fields is D gene, V gene, J gene, clone size, CDR3 protein, CDR3 DNA. A D gene is named only where the DNA matches it firmly. Clone size is stated in some rows and not others, as once, few, many or a class when expanded.

.	TRBV9	TRBJ2-5	.	CASSVAGDWETQYF	TGTGCCAGCAGCGTAGCGGGGGATTGGGAGACCCAGTACTTC
TRBD2	TRBV6-5	TRBJ2-7	.	CASSYGLAYEQYF	TGTGCCAGCAGTTACGGACTAGCCTACGAGCAGTACTTC
.	TRBV10-3	TRBJ1-5	.	CAISEAGLPPQHF	TGTGCCATCAGTGAGGCAGGGTTACCGCCCCAGCATTTT
TRBD1	TRBV28	TRBJ1-2	.	CASSFLGGDPNGYTF	TGTGCCAGCAGTTTTCTAGGGGGCGACCCCAATGGCTACACCTTC
TRBD1	TRBV2	TRBJ2-2	.	CASKTGGNTGELFF	TGTGCCAGTAAAACAGGGGGCAATACCGGGGAGCTGTTTTTT
.	TRBV27	TRBJ2-7	few	CASRPTGHYEQYF	TGTGCCAGCAGACCTACAGGACACTACGAGCAGTACTTC
.	TRBV3-1/TRBV3-2	TRBJ1-1	.	CASSPTGHPNTEAFF	TGTGCCAGCAGCCCAACGGGACATCCGAACACTGAAGCTTTCTTT
.	TRBV19	TRBJ2-2	.	CASSMAGAGTGELFF	TGTGCCAGTAGTATGGCAGGGGCTGGCACCGGGGAGCTGTTTTTT
.	TRBV9	TRBJ2-3	.	CASSAPDFTQYF	TGTGCCAGCAGCGCCCCAGACTTTACGCAGTATTTT
.	TRBV4-2	TRBJ1-6	.	CASSQEGDRTLHF	TGTGCCAGCAGCCAAGAAGGCGACAGGACCCTCCACTTT
TRBD1	TRBV7-9	TRBJ2-7	.	CASSLTTGGGEQYF	TGTGCCAGCAGCCTAACCACAGGGGGTGGCGAGCAGTACTTC
.	TRBV4-1	TRBJ1-5	.	CASSQSAGNSNQPQHF	TGCGCCAGCAGCCAAAGTGCAGGGAATAGCAATCAGCCCCAGCATTTT
TRBD2	TRBV7-9	TRBJ2-2	.	CANSPGLAGYTGELFF	TGTGCCAACAGCCCGGGACTAGCGGGATACACCGGGGAGCTGTTTTTT
.	TRBV5-1	TRBJ1-1	.	CASSLGPQAPEAFF	TGCGCCAGCAGCTTGGGGCCTCAGGCACCCGAAGCTTTCTTT
.	TRBV25-1	TRBJ1-2	.	CASSRTGLEGYTF	TGTGCCAGCAGTCGAACAGGGTTGGAGGGCTACACCTTC
TRBD1	TRBV28	TRBJ2-7	few	CASRPSGTGSYEQYF	TGTGCCAGCAGGCCATCCGGGACAGGGTCCTACGAGCAGTACTTC
TRBD1	TRBV5-5	TRBJ1-4	.	CASSDKGAGEKLFF	TGTGCCAGCAGCGACAAGGGGGCTGGGGAAAAACTGTTTTTT
TRBD1	TRBV5-4	TRBJ2-3	.	CASSPPGQGSTDTQYF	TGTGCCAGCAGCCCACCGGGACAGGGGAGCACAGATACGCAGTATTTT
TRBD1	TRBV7-9	TRBJ1-2	.	CASSSGQGALGYTF	TGTGCCAGCAGCTCCGGACAGGGGGCTCTTGGCTACACCTTC
TRBD1	TRBV4-1	TRBJ1-1	.	CASSPGTGSAFF	TGCGCCAGCAGCCCCGGGACAGGATCAGCTTTCTTT
.	TRBV5-6	TRBJ1-1	.	CASSLPGSNTEAFF	TGTGCCAGCAGCTTGCCAGGATCGAACACTGAAGCTTTCTTT
.	TRBV3-1/TRBV3-2	TRBJ2-7	.	CASSQGARLSRGQYF	TGTGCCAGCAGCCAAGGAGCGCGCCTCAGTCGGGGGCAGTACTTC
TRBD1	TRBV7-9	TRBJ1-5	.	CASSPDRDSNQPQHF	TGTGCCAGCAGCCCGGACAGGGATAGCAATCAGCCCCAGCATTTT
.	TRBV4-3	TRBJ1-2	.	CASSQDRGPHNYGYTF	TGCGCCAGCAGCCAAGATCGAGGCCCACACAACTATGGCTACACCTTC
.	TRBV29-1	TRBJ1-5	.	CSVQGGLNQPQHF	TGCAGCGTCCAAGGGGGATTGAATCAGCCCCAGCATTTT
TRBD1	TRBV19	TRBJ2-2	once	CASSRGQGSRSGELFF	TGTGCCAGTAGTAGAGGACAGGGGAGCCGTAGCGGGGAGCTGTTTTTT
TRBD1	TRBV5-8	TRBJ1-5	few	CASSSGQGNQPQHF	TGTGCCAGCAGCTCCGGACAGGGGAATCAGCCCCAGCATTTT
.	TRBV7-2	TRBJ1-1	.	CASSLEVGRGAFF	TGTGCCAGCAGCTTAGAGGTTGGCAGGGGAGCTTTCTTT
TRBD1	TRBV7-9	TRBJ1-4	.	CASSPEGQVEKLFF	TGTGCCAGCAGCCCAGAGGGACAGGTTGAAAAACTGTTTTTT
TRBD2	TRBV6-5	TRBJ2-3	.	CASSYSLGRLDTQYF	TGTGCCAGCAGTTACTCGCTCGGGAGGCTAGATACGCAGTATTTT
.	TRBV29-1	TRBJ1-2	.	CSAKFGEGESGGYTF	TGCAGCGCCAAATTCGGAGAGGGGGAATCGGGTGGCTACACCTTC
.	TRBV10-1	TRBJ2-6	.	CASSPSGGPGANVLTF	TGCGCCAGCAGCCCGAGTGGAGGGCCTGGGGCCAACGTCCTGACTTTC
TRBD1	TRBV28	TRBJ1-1	.	CASRTGAGTEAFF	TGTGCCAGCAGAACAGGGGCGGGAACTGAAGCTTTCTTT
TRBD2	TRBV28	TRBJ2-7	.	CASSWAGGLDSSYEQYF	TGTGCCAGCAGTTGGGCCGGGGGACTAGACAGCTCCTACGAGCAGTACTTC
.	TRBV5-6	TRBJ1-2	.	CASSLDVAGFNYGYTF	TGTGCCAGCAGCTTGGATGTGGCAGGATTTAACTATGGCTACACCTTC
.	TRBV5-1	TRBJ1-5	.	CASSPKIHVGTNQPQHF	TGCGCCAGCAGCCCGAAGATACATGTAGGGACAAATCAGCCCCAGCATTTT
TRBD1	TRBV7-9	TRBJ1-6	.	CASSLPGQALHF	TGTGCCAGCAGCCTACCGGGACAGGCCCTCCACTTT
TRBD2	TRBV7-9	TRBJ2-1	.	CASSPGTSGVNEQFF	TGTGCCAGCAGTCCCGGGACTAGCGGTGTAAATGAGCAGTTCTTC
TRBD1	TRBV30	TRBJ2-1	.	CAWSGGQGGYNEQFF	TGTGCCTGGAGTGGAGGACAGGGGGGCTACAATGAGCAGTTCTTC
.	TRBV6-2/TRBV6-3	TRBJ1-5	.	CASSYSPGAQPQHF	TGTGCCAGCAGTTACTCGCCGGGAGCCCAGCCCCAGCATTTT
TRBD1	TRBV25-1	TRBJ2-7	.	CASSEERGQGTERHEQYF	TGTGCCAGCAGTGAAGAACGAGGACAGGGGACTGAAAGGCACGAGCAGTACTTC
.	TRBV28	TRBJ2-4	.	CASSSPFRGSENIQYF	TGTGCCAGCAGTTCCCCCTTCCGGGGTTCGGAAAACATTCAGTACTTC
.	TRBV28	TRBJ1-6	.	CASRPIRQAPFNSPLHF	TGTGCCAGCAGGCCGATACGACAGGCGCCTTTTAATTCACCCCTCCACTTT
.	TRBV9	TRBJ2-3	.	CASISPGQLSADTQYF	TGTGCCAGCATCTCACCAGGGCAGCTGAGCGCAGATACGCAGTATTTT
.	TRBV19	TRBJ1-3	.	CASSRWGPGNTIYF	TGTGCCAGTAGTAGGTGGGGGCCTGGAAACACCATATATTTT
TRBD1	TRBV27	TRBJ2-7	once	CASSPGTGASYEQYF	TGTGCCAGCAGCCCGGGGACAGGGGCCAGCTACGAGCAGTACTTC
.	TRBV28	TRBJ2-3	.	CASSLWRGTDTQYF	TGTGCCAGCAGTTTATGGCGGGGCACAGATACGCAGTATTTT
TRBD2	TRBV2	TRBJ2-7	.	CASSELQRELYEQYF	TGTGCCAGCAGTGAATTGCAGCGGGAGTTGTACGAGCAGTACTTC
.	TRBV21-1	TRBJ2-1	.	CASSKGCSLNEQFF	TGTGCCAGCAGCAAAGGTTGCAGTTTGAATGAGCAGTTCTTC
.	TRBV19	TRBJ1-2	.	CASSRDRVYGYTF	TGTGCCAGTAGTCGAGACAGAGTCTATGGCTACACCTTC
TRBD2	TRBV14	TRBJ2-5	.	CASSQVSITSGVRETQYF	TGTGCCAGCAGCCAAGTCTCTATTACTAGCGGGGTCCGAGAGACCCAGTACTTC
.	TRBV5-4	TRBJ2-5	.	CASSRPTGHMYF	TGTGCCAGCAGCAGGCCCACAGGCCATATGTACTTC
.	TRBV13	TRBJ1-2	.	CASSLGTGGLYGYTF	TGTGCCAGCAGCTTAGGGACAGGCGGACTCTATGGCTACACCTTC
TRBD1	TRBV4-3	TRBJ2-1	.	CASSTGAEQFF	TGCGCCAGCAGCACAGGGGCCGAGCAGTTCTTC
TRBD2	TRBV3-1/TRBV3-2	TRBJ2-7	once	CASSQDLAAGTYEQYF	TGTGCCAGCAGCCAAGATTTGGCAGCGGGAACCTACGAGCAGTACTTC
TRBD1	TRBV5-4	TRBJ2-7	.	CASSQGTGGVAGNYEQYF	TGTGCCAGCAGCCAAGGGACAGGGGGAGTAGCGGGGAACTACGAGCAGTACTTC